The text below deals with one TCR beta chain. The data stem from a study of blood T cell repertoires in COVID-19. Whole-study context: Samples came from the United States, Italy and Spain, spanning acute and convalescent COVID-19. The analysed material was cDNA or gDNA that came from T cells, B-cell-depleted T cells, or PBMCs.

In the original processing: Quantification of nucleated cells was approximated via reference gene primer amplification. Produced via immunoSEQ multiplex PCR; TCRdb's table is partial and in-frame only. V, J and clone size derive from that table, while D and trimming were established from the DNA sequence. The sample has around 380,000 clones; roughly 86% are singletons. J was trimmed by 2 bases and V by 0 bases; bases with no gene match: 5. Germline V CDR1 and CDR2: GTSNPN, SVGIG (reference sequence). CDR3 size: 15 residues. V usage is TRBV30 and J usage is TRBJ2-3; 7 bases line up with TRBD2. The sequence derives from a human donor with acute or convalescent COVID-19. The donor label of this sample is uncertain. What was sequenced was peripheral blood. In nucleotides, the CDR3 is TGTGCCTGGAGTGTAAGGGCGGGGGACACAGATACGCAGTATTTT. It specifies CAWSVRAGDTDTQYF.